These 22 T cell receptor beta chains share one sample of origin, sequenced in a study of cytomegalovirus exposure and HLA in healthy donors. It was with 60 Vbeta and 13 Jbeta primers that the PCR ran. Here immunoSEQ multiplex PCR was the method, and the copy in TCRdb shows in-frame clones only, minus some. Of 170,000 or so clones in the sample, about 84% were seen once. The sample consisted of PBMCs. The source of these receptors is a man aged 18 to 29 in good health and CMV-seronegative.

The CDR3 sequence is CASSGWRAREIYEQYF. In nucleotides, the CDR3 is TGTGCCAGCAGTGGGTGGAGGGCCAGGGAAATCTACGAGCAGTACTTC. V gene TRBV28 combines with J gene TRBJ2-7; D is possibly TRBD2 (6 bases). This CDR3 spans 16 amino acids. The V end was cut by 5 bases, the J end by 3 bases, with 20 bases between. The V gene's germline CDR1 is MDHEN and CDR2 SYDVKM.

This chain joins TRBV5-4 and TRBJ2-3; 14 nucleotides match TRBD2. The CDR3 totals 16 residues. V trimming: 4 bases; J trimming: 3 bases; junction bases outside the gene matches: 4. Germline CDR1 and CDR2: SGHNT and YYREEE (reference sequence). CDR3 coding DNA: TGTGCCAGCAGCGAACGACTAGCGGGAGGGACAGATACGCAGTATTTT. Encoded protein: CASSERLAGGTDTQYF.

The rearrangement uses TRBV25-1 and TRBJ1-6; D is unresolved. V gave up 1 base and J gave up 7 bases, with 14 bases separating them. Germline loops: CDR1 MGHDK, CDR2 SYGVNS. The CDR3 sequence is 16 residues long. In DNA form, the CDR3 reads TGTGCCAGCAGTGAATTTGGGGTCGGACTGAATTCACCCCTCCACTTT. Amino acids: CASSEFGVGLNSPLHF.

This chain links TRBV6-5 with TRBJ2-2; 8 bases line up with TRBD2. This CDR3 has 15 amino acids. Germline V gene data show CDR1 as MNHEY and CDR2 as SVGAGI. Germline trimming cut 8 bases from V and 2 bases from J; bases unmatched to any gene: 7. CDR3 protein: CASLGGDLNTGELFF. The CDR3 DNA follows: TGTGCCAGCCTCGGGGGGGACCTTAACACCGGGGAGCTGTTTTTT.

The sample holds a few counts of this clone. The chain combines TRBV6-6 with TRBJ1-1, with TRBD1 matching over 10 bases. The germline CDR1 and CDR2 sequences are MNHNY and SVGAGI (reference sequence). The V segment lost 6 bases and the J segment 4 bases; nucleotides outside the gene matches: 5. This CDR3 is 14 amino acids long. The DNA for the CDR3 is TGTGCCAGCAGGAGGGACAGGGGTATCACTGAAGCTTTCTTT. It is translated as CASRRDRGITEAFF.

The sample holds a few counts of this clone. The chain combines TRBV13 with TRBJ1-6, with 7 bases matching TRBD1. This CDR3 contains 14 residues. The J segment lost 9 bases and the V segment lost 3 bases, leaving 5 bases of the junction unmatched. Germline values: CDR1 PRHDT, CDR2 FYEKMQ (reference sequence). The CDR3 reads CASSFRDRRSPLHF. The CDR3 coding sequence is TGTGCCAGCAGCTTTCGGGACAGACGTTCACCCCTCCACTTT.

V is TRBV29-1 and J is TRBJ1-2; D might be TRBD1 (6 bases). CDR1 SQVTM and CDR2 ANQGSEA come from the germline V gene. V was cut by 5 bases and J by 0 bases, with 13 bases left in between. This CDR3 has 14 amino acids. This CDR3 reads CSVSYRAPNYGYTF. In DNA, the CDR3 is TGCAGCGTTTCCTACAGGGCTCCTAACTATGGCTACACCTTC. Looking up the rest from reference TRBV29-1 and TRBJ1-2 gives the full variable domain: SAVISQKPSRDICQRGTSLTIQCQVDSQVTMMFWYRQQPGQSLTLIATANQGSEATYESGFVIDKFPISRPNLTFSTLTVSNMSPEDSSIYLCSVSYRAPNYGYTFGSGTRLTVV.

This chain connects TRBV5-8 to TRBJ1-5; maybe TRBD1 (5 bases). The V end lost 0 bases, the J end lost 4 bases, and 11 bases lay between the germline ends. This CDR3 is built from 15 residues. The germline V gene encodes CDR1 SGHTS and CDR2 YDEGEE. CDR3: CASSLEGRRNQPQHF. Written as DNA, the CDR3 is TGTGCCAGCAGCTTGGAGGGGCGTCGGAATCAGCCCCAGCATTTT.

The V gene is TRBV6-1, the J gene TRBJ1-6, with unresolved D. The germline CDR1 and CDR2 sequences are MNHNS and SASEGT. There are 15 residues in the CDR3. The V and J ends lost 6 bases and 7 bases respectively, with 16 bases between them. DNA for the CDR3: TGTGCCAGCAGCCTTCCCCCAGCCAGGAATTCACCCCTCCACTTT. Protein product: CASSLPPARNSPLHF.

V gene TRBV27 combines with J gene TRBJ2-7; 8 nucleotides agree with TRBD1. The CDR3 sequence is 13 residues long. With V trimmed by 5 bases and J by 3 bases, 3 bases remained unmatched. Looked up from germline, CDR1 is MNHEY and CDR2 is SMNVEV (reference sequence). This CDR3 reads CASSITGGYEQYF. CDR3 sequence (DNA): TGTGCCAGCAGTATCACAGGGGGCTACGAGCAGTACTTC.

The CDR3 loop is CASSVAARGRDYGYTF. CDR3 DNA sequence: TGTGCCAGCAGCGTAGCCGCGAGGGGGCGCGACTATGGCTACACCTTC. The genes are TRBV9 and TRBJ1-2, with TRBD1 identical over 7 bases. Germline assignment: CDR1 SGDLS and CDR2 YYNGEE. The CDR3 is 16 residues long. V was clipped by 0 bases and J by 3 bases; unmatched bases: 8.

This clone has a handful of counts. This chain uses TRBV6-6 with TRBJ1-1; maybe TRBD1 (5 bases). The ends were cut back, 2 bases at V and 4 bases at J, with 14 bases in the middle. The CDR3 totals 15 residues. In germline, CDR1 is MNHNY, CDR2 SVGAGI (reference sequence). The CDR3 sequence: CASSYTGGAGTEAFF. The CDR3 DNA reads TGTGCCAGCAGTTACACCGGAGGGGCCGGCACTGAAGCTTTCTTT.

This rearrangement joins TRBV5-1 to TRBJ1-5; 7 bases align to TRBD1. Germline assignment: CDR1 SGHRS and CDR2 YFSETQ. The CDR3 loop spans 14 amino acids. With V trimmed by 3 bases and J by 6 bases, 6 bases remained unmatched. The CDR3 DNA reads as TGCGCCAGCAGCTCACAGGGGCAGGGTCAGCCCCAGCATTTT. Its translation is CASSSQGQGQPQHF.

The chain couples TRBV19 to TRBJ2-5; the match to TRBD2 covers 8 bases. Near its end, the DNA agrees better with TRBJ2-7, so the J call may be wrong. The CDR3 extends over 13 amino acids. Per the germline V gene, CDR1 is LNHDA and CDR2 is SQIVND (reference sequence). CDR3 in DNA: TGTGCCACATCCCCGGGAGGGCCCTACGAGCAGTACTTC. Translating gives CATSPGGPYEQYF.

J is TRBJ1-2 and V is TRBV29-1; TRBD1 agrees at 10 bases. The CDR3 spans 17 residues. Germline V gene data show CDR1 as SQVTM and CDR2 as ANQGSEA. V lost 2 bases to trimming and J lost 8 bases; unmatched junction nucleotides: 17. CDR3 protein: CSVEYGTGDTTQLGYTF. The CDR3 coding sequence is TGCAGCGTTGAATATGGGACAGGGGACACCACTCAGCTAGGCTACACCTTC.

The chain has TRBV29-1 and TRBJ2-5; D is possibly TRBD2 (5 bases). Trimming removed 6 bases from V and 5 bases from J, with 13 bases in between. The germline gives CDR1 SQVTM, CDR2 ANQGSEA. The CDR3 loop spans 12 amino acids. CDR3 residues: CSVVRGVETQYF. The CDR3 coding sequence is TGCAGCGTCGTTCGGGGTGTGGAGACCCAGTACTTC.

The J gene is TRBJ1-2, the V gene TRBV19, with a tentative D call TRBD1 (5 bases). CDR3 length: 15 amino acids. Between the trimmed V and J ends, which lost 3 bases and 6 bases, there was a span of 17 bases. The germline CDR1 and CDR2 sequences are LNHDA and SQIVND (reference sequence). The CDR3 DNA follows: TGTGCCAGTAGTATCCCTCCGGGACTAAGTGATGGCTACACCTTC. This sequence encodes CASSIPPGLSDGYTF.

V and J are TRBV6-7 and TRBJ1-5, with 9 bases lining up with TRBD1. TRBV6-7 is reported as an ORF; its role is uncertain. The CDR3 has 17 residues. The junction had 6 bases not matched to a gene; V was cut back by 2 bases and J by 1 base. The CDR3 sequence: CASSYRTGVLSNQPQHF. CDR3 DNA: TGTGCCAGCAGTTACCGGACAGGGGTATTGAGCAATCAGCCCCAGCATTTT.

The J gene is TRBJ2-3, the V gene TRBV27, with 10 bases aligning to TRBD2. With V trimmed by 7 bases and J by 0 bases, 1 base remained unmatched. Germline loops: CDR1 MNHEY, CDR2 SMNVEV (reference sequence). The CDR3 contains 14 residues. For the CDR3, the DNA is TGTGCCAGCAAGACTAGCGGGAGCACAGATACGCAGTATTTT. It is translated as CASKTSGSTDTQYF.

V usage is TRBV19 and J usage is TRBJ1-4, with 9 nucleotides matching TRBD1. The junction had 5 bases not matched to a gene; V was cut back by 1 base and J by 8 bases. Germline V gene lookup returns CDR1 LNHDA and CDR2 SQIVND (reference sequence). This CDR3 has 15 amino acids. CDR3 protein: CASSIGGQGSEKLFF. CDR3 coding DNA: TGTGCCAGTAGTATAGGGGGACAGGGAAGCGAAAAACTGTTTTTT.

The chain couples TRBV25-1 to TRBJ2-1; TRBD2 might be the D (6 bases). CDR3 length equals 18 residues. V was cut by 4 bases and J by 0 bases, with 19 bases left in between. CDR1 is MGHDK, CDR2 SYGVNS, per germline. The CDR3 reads CASSGGTSPAVSYNEQFF. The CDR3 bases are TGTGCCAGCAGTGGAGGGACTTCTCCAGCTGTCTCCTACAATGAGCAGTTCTTC.

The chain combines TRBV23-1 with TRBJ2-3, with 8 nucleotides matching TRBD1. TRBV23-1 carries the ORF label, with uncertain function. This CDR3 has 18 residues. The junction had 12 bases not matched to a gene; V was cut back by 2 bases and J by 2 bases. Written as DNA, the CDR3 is TGCGCCAGCAGTCAAATCGATTCCCCGGGACAGGTCACAGATACGCAGTATTTT. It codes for CASSQIDSPGQVTDTQYF.